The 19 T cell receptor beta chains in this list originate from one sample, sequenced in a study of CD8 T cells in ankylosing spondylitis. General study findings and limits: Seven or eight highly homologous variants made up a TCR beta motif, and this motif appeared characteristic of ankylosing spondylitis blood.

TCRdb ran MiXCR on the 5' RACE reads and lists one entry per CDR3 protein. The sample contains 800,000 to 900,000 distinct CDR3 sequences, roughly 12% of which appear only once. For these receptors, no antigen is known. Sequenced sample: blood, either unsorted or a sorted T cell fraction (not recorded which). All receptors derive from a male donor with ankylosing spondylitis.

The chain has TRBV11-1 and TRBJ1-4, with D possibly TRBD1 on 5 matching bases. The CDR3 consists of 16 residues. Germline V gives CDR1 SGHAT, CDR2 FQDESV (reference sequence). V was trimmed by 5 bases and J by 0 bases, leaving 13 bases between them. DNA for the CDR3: TGTGCCAGCAGCCCAGGGACGGAGGCAACTAATGAAAAACTGTTTTTT. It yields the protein CASSPGTEATNEKLFF.

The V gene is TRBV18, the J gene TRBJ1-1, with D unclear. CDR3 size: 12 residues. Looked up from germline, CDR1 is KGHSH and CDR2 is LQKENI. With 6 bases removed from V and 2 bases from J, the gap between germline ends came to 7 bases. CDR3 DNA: TGTGCCAGCTCCGGACCAAACACTGAAGCTTTCTTT. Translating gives CASSGPNTEAFF.

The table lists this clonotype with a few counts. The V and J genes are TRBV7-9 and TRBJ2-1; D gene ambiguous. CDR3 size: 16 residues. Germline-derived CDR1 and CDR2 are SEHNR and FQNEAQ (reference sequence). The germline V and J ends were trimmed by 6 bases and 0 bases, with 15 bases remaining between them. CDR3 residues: CASSRGSSSSYNEQFF. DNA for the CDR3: TGTGCCAGCAGTCGAGGTTCCTCGAGCTCCTACAATGAGCAGTTCTTC.

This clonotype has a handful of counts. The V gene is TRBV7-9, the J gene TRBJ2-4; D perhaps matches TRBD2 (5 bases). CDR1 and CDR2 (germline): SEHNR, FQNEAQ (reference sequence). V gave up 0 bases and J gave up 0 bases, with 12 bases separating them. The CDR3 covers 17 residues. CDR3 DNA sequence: TGTGCCAGCAGCTTAGCGGAGGCGTCTTTAGCCAAAAACATTCAGTACTTC. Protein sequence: CASSLAEASLAKNIQYF.

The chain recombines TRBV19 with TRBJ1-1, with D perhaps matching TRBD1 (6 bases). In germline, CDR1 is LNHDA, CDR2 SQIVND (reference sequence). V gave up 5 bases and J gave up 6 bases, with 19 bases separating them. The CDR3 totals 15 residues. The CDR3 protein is CASSPLVGGRAEAFF. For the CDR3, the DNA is TGTGCCAGTAGTCCTCTGGTGGGGGGCAGGGCTGAAGCTTTCTTT.

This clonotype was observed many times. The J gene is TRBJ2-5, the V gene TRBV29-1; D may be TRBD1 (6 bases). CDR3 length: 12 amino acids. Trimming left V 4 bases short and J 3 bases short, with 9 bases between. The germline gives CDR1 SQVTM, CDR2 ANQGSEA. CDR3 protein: CSVVRQEETQYF. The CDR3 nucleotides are TGCAGCGTTGTTCGACAGGAAGAGACCCAGTACTTC.

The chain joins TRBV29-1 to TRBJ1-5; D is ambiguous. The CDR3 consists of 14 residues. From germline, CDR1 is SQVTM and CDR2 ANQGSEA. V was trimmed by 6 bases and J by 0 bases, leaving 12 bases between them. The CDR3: CSVAHDYSNQPQHF. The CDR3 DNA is TGCAGCGTAGCACACGATTATAGCAATCAGCCCCAGCATTTT.

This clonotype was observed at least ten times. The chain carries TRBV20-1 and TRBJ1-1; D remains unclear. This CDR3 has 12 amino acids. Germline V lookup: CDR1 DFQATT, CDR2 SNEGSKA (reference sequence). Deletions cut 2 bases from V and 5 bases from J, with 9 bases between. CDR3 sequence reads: CSARQTSTEAFF. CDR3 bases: TGCAGTGCTAGACAGACGAGTACTGAAGCTTTCTTT.

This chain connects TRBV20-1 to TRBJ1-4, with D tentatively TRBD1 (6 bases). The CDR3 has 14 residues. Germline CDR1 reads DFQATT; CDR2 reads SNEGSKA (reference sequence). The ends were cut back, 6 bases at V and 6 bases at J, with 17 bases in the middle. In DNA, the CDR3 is TGCAGTGCCTCTAAGGGGGGCAGGGATGAAAAACTGTTTTTT. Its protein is CSASKGGRDEKLFF.

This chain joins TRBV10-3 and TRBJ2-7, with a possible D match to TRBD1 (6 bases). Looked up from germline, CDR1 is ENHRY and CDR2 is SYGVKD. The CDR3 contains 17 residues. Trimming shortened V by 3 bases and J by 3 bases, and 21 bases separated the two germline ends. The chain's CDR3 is CAISDPRSSRGSYEQYF. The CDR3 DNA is TGTGCCATCAGTGACCCGAGGTCCAGCAGGGGTAGCTACGAGCAGTACTTC.

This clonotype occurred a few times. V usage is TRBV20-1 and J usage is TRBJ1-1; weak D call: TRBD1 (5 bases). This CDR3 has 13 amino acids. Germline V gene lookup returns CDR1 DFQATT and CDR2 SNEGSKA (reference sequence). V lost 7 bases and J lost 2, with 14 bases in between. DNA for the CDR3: TGCAGTGGGGGCGGACGGATAAACACTGAAGCTTTCTTT. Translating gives CSGGGRINTEAFF.

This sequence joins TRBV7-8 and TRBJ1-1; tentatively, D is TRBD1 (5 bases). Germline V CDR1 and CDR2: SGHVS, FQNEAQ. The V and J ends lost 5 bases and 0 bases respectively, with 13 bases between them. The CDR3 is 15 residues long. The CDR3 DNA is TGTGCCAGCAGCATATGGCGGGGGGTGAACACTGAAGCTTTCTTT. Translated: CASSIWRGVNTEAFF.

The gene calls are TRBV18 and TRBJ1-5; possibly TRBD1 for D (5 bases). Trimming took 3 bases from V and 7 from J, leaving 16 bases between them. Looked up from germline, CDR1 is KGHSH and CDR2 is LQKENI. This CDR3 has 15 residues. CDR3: CASSPSGQGGQPQHF. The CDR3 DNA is TGTGCCAGCTCACCTTCGGGGCAGGGCGGGCAGCCCCAGCATTTT.

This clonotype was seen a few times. The CDR3 sequence is CASRVAASSEAFF. The CDR3 DNA sequence: TGTGCCAGTCGGGTCGCCGCGTCGTCTGAAGCTTTCTTT. The V and J genes are TRBV6-1 and TRBJ1-1, with D uncertain. Trimming cost V 9 bases and J 6 bases, with 17 bases left between them. This CDR3 is built from 13 residues. CDR1 and CDR2 (germline): MNHNS, SASEGT.

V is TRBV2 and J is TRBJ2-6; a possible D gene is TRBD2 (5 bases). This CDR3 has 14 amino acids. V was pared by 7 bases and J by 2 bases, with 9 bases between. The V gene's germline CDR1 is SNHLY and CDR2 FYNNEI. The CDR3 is CASKRVAGANVLTF. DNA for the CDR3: TGTGCCAGCAAGAGGGTTGCTGGGGCCAACGTCCTGACTTTC.

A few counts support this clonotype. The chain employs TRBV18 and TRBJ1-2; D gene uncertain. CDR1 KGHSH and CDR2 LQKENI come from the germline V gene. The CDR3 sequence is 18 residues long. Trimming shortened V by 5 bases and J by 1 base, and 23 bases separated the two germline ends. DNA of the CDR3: TGTGCCAGCTCATATTATCGCGCGACAAGGTCGAATAACTATGGCTACACCTTC. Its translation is CASSYYRATRSNNYGYTF.

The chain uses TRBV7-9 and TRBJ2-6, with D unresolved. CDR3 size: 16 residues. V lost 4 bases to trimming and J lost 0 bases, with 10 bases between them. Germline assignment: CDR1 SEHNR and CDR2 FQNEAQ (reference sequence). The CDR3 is CASSWATGSGANVLTF. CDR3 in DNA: TGTGCCAGCAGCTGGGCTACCGGCTCTGGGGCCAACGTCCTGACTTTC.

The CDR3 sequence is CAWSVDSPDEQYF. In DNA, the CDR3 is TGTGCCTGGAGCGTAGACTCGCCCGACGAGCAGTACTTC. The chain links TRBV30 to TRBJ2-7; D is unresolved. The V and J ends lost 3 bases and 5 bases respectively, with 14 bases between them. This CDR3 is 13 amino acids long. Germline CDR1 is GTSNPN and CDR2 is SVGIG (reference sequence). Supplemented by reference TRBV30 and TRBJ2-7, the full variable domain reads SQTIHQWPATLVQPVGSPLSLECTVEGTSNPNLYWYRQAAGRGLQLLFYSVGIGQISSEVPQNLSASRPQDRQFILSSKKLLLSDSGFYLCAWSVDSPDEQYFGPGTRLTVT.

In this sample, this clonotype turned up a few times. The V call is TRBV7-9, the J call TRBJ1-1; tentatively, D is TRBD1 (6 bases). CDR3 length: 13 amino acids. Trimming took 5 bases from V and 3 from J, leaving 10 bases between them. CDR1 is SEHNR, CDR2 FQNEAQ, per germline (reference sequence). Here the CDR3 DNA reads TGTGCCAGCAGCCCCGAGGGGGACACTGAAGCTTTCTTT. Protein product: CASSPEGDTEAFF.